A single sample is the source of the 8 T cell receptor beta chains below, sequenced in a study of cytomegalovirus exposure and HLA in healthy donors. Researchers ran the PCR with 60 Vbeta and 13 Jbeta primers. The repertoire was sequenced with immunoSEQ multiplex PCR; TCRdb's copy has only in-frame clones and lacks some. The sample has roughly 120,000 clones, about 86% seen once; the top ten hold under 5%. Sequences were obtained from PBMCs. Receptors originate from a woman under 40 in good health and CMV-seronegative.

On this clone: The same CDR3 is also encoded by other DNA sequences in this sample. As DNA, the CDR3 is TGTGCCAGCAAACTACAGGGGGCTGGTGAAGAGACCCAGTACTTC. Protein: CASKLQGAGEETQYF. This sequence joins TRBV27 and TRBJ2-5; 9 bases fit TRBD1. Trimming took 7 bases from V and 3 from J; bases not matched to a gene: 9. Germline V gene lookup returns CDR1 MNHEY and CDR2 SMNVEV (reference sequence). The CDR3 is made up of 15 amino acids.

The rearrangement uses TRBV7-9 and TRBJ1-1; no firm D call. CDR1 is SEHNR and CDR2 is FQNEAQ in the germline V gene (reference sequence). The V gene lost 1 base and the J gene lost 11 bases, with 8 bases spanning the gap. The CDR3 is made up of 11 amino acids. In nucleotides, the CDR3 is TGTGCCAGCAGCTTAGGATCGGGGGCTTTCTTT. Translation: CASSLGSGAFF.

The chain uses TRBV9 and TRBJ1-2, with D perhaps TRBD1 (6 bases). Germline V gene sequence: CDR1 SGDLS, CDR2 YYNGEE. V lost 4 bases to trimming and J lost 4 bases, with 17 bases between them. The CDR3 contains 15 residues. This CDR3 is CASSSAGHPSYGYTF. Written as DNA, the CDR3 is TGTGCCAGCAGCTCAGCGGGACACCCATCCTATGGCTACACCTTC.

The genes are TRBV28 and TRBJ2-7; TRBD2 matches at 10 bases. Germline trimming cut 6 bases from V and 5 bases from J; bases unmatched to any gene: 10. This CDR3 spans 15 amino acids. The germline V gene has CDR1 MDHEN and CDR2 SYDVKM. In DNA form, the CDR3 reads TGTGCCAGCAGCTTAGCGGGAGGTGGCGGCCACGAGCAGTACTTC. Its protein product is CASSLAGGGGHEQYF.

V gene TRBV28 combines with J gene TRBJ2-7, with D perhaps matching TRBD2 (6 bases). V lost 9 bases and J lost 0, with 12 bases in between. Germline V gene data show CDR1 as MDHEN and CDR2 as SYDVKM. The CDR3 length is 13 residues. In DNA, the CDR3 is TGTGCCAGTAGCGGTCGGAGCTCCTACGAGCAGTACTTC. Protein: CASSGRSSYEQYF.

The rearrangement uses TRBV7-8 and TRBJ1-1; D gene ambiguous. The CDR3 is made up of 14 amino acids. CDR1 and CDR2 from the germline V gene are SGHVS and FQNEAQ. V was pared by 1 base and J by 1 base, with 7 bases between. CDR3 amino acids: CASSLVRQNTEAFF. Written as DNA, the CDR3 is TGTGCCAGCAGCTTAGTCAGACAGAACACTGAAGCTTTCTTT.

V and J are TRBV18 and TRBJ1-5, with D uncertain. The CDR3 has 13 amino acids. The germline V gene has CDR1 KGHSH and CDR2 LQKENI. V was cut by 2 bases and J by 5 bases, with 7 bases left in between. The DNA of the CDR3 is TGTGCCAGCTCACCATCGTCGGATCAGCCCCAGCATTTT. Translating gives CASSPSSDQPQHF. The whole variable domain, remainder taken from reference TRBV18 and TRBJ1-5, is NAGVMQNPRHLVRRRGQEARLRCSPMKGHSHVYWYRQLPEEGLKFMVYLQKENIIDESGMPKERFSAEFPKEGPSILRIQQVVRGDSAAYFCASSPSSDQPQHFGDGTRLSIL.

The chain employs TRBV7-8 and TRBJ2-1; 7 bases align to TRBD1. The germline V gene has CDR1 SGHVS and CDR2 FQNEAQ. Trimming cost V 0 bases and J 7 bases; bases outside gene matches: 6. This CDR3 has 15 amino acids. The CDR3 DNA follows: TGTGCCAGCAGCTTAGCAGGGGGCGCGATGAATGAGCAGTTCTTC. Translating it yields CASSLAGGAMNEQFF.